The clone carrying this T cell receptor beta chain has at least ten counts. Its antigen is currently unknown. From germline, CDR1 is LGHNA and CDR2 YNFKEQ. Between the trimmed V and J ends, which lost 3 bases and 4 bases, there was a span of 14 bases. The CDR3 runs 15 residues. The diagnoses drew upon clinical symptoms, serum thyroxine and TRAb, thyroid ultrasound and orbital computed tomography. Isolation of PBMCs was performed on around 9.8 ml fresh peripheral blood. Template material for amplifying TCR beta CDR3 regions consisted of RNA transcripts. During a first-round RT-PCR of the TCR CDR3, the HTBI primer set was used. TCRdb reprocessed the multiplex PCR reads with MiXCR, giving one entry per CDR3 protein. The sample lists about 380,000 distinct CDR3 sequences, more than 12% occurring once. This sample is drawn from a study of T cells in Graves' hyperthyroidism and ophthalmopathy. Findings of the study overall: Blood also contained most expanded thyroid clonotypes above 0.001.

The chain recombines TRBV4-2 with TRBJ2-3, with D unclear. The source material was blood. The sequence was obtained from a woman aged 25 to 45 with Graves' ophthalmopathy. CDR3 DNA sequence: TGTGCCAGCAGCCAGGAACATAGGTCCTCAGATACGCAGTATTTT. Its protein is CASSQEHRSSDTQYF.